Each of the 28 T cell receptor beta chains below was sequenced from the same sample in a study of blood T cell repertoires in COVID-19 (dated by TCRdb to about 2020). Receptors were amplified or captured by the immunoSEQ multiplex PCR assay. TCRdb's version of the immuneACCESS table is confined to in-frame rearrangements and falls short of the full clone set. An unresolved V gene accounts for under half of the shortfall where checked; the remainder is of unknown origin. The sample records 160,000 or so clones, more than 75% of which are singletons. 5.4% of the sample comes from the top ten. Sequencing input: peripheral blood. The receptors were sampled from a woman in her forties or fifties with COVID-19, enrolled during active disease.

The chain carries TRBV7-2 and TRBJ2-5; D may be TRBD2 (7 bases). V was shortened by 3 bases and J by 5 bases, with 16 bases between the two germline ends. This CDR3 has 15 residues. Germline loops: CDR1 SGHTA, CDR2 FQGNSA. The CDR3, as DNA: TGTGCCAGCAGCTTCGGCGGGGGCTACGGGGAGACCCAGTACTTC. Translating gives CASSFGGGYGETQYF.

The V gene is TRBV7-9, the J gene TRBJ2-2; TRBD1 matches at 8 bases. The CDR3 spans 19 residues. V gave up 1 base and J gave up 5 bases; unmatched junction bases: 15. Germline lookup yields CDR1 SEHNR and CDR2 FQNEAQ (reference sequence). The CDR3 protein is CASSLELDRARVRTGELFF. CDR3 DNA: TGTGCCAGCAGCTTAGAACTGGACAGGGCCCGGGTTAGGACCGGGGAGCTGTTTTTT.

The chain links TRBV10-3 to TRBJ1-1; D might be TRBD1 (6 bases). The ends were cut back, 7 bases at V and 1 base at J, with 13 bases in the middle. The CDR3 covers 14 residues. Per the germline V gene, CDR1 is ENHRY and CDR2 is SYGVKD. The CDR3 region is CAIKTGTQNTEAFF. In DNA, the CDR3 is TGTGCCATCAAGACCGGGACACAGAACACTGAAGCTTTCTTT.

V usage is TRBV18 and J usage is TRBJ2-5; D call uncertain. V shed 5 bases and J shed 2 bases, with 9 bases lying between them. The germline CDR1 and CDR2 sequences are KGHSH and LQKENI. The CDR3 is made up of 13 amino acids. CDR3: CASSITRQETQYF. DNA for the CDR3: TGTGCCAGCTCAATTACAAGACAAGAGACCCAGTACTTC.

The gene calls are TRBV9 and TRBJ1-6; 9 nucleotides match TRBD1. Germline CDR1 SGDLS, CDR2 YYNGEE. The junction had 9 bases not matched to a gene; V was cut back by 4 bases and J by 10 bases. CDR3 length equals 15 residues. CDR3 sequence: CASSPTGQGSSPLHF. CDR3 nucleotide sequence: TGTGCCAGCAGCCCAACGGGACAGGGTAGCTCACCCCTCCACTTT.

This clone was seen at least ten times. The V gene is TRBV7-3, the J gene TRBJ2-7; D is perhaps TRBD2 (5 bases). The CDR3 extends over 12 amino acids. The V gene's germline CDR1 is SGHTA and CDR2 FQGTGA. V gave up 4 bases and J gave up 7 bases, with 11 bases separating them. The CDR3 is CASSSGLEEQYF. CDR3 coding DNA: TGTGCCAGCAGCTCCGGACTCGAAGAGCAGTACTTC.

The genes are TRBV29-1 and TRBJ2-7, with a weak D call TRBD2 (6 bases). This CDR3 has 14 residues. Germline CDR1 is SQVTM and CDR2 is ANQGSEA. Trimming stripped 2 bases from V and 1 base from J, with 12 bases between. The DNA for the CDR3 is TGCAGCGTTGAAAACGCGGAGGGGTCCTACGAGCAGTACTTC. Translated: CSVENAEGSYEQYF.

This chain links TRBV7-2 with TRBJ2-3, with 9 bases identical to TRBD2. This CDR3 has 18 amino acids. With 1 base clipped from V and 3 bases from J, the junction kept 11 bases outside the gene matches. Germline V gene sequence: CDR1 SGHTA, CDR2 FQGNSA. The DNA for the CDR3 is TGTGCCAGCAGCTTAGGAGTTTTGGCGGGGGGGCTGACAGATACGCAGTATTTT. Amino acid sequence: CASSLGVLAGGLTDTQYF.

The V gene is TRBV3-1 (or the pseudogene TRBV3-2), the J gene TRBJ1-1, with a possible D match to TRBD1 (5 bases). CDR1 is LGHDT, CDR2 YNNKEL, per germline (reference sequence). Trimming took 4 bases from V and 2 from J, leaving 11 bases between them. The CDR3 extends over 14 amino acids. This CDR3 is CASSPETDNTEAFF. Here the CDR3 DNA reads TGTGCCAGCAGCCCAGAGACAGATAACACTGAAGCTTTCTTT.

V usage is TRBV2 and J usage is TRBJ1-2; D is uncertain. Germline-derived CDR1 and CDR2 are SNHLY and FYNNEI. Trimming stripped 0 bases from V and 1 base from J, with 12 bases between. This CDR3 comprises 16 residues. DNA for the CDR3: TGTGCCAGCAGTGAAGCGCTACGGAGACTTAACTATGGCTACACCTTC. Encoded protein: CASSEALRRLNYGYTF.

The chain links TRBV2 to TRBJ2-7; weak D call: TRBD2 (5 bases). CDR3 length equals 16 residues. Trimming left V 7 bases short and J 3 bases short, with 22 bases between. Germline V lookup: CDR1 SNHLY, CDR2 FYNNEI. The CDR3 here is CASTRGGLPSGYEQYF. The CDR3 nucleotides are TGTGCCAGCACCCGAGGCGGACTCCCGTCGGGCTACGAGCAGTACTTC. Looking up the rest from reference TRBV2 and TRBJ2-7 gives the full variable domain: EPEVTQTPSHQVTQMGQEVILRCVPISNHLYFYWYRQILGQKVEFLVSFYNNEISEKSEIFDDQFSVERPDGSNFTLKIRSTKLEDSAMYFCASTRGGLPSGYEQYFGPGTRLTVT.

This chain uses TRBV6-5 with TRBJ2-3; the D gene is possibly TRBD2 (5 bases). Germline V gene lookup returns CDR1 MNHEY and CDR2 SVGAGI. This CDR3 has 15 amino acids. The germline V and J ends were trimmed by 6 bases and 4 bases, with 17 bases remaining between them. This CDR3 reads CASRLLGSNADTQYF. CDR3 bases: TGTGCCAGCAGGCTACTAGGTTCCAATGCAGATACGCAGTATTTT.

This clone was seen more than once but under ten times. This chain uses TRBV11-3 with TRBJ2-5; TRBD2 aligns across 13 bases. CDR3 length: 17 amino acids. Per germline, CDR1 SGHNT and CDR2 YENEEA. V shed 0 bases and J 1 base; nucleotides not matched to a gene: 2. DNA of the CDR3: TGTGCCAGCAGCTTAGAGGGGACTAGCGGGGCCCAAGAGACCCAGTACTTC. Protein product: CASSLEGTSGAQETQYF.

V usage is TRBV6-6 and J usage is TRBJ1-5; 9 bases map to TRBD1. Germline trimming cut 4 bases from V and 4 bases from J; bases unmatched to any gene: 8. In germline, CDR1 is MNHNY, CDR2 SVGAGI (reference sequence). The CDR3 length is 16 residues. CDR3 residues: CASSSQDRGRNQPQHF. CDR3 coding DNA: TGTGCCAGCAGTTCCCAGGACAGGGGTAGGAATCAGCCCCAGCATTTT.

The CDR3 bases are TGTGCCAGCAGTGGTGAGGACAGCCCCTACGAGCAGTACTTC. Residues: CASSGEDSPYEQYF. The chain employs TRBV25-1 and TRBJ2-7; maybe TRBD1 (6 bases). V was shortened by 4 bases and J by 2 bases, with 12 bases between the two germline ends. The CDR3 is 14 amino acids. Per the germline V gene, CDR1 is MGHDK and CDR2 is SYGVNS.

This chain uses TRBV19 with TRBJ2-5, with 8 bases fitting TRBD1. Germline loops: CDR1 LNHDA, CDR2 SQIVND (reference sequence). The CDR3 is made up of 15 amino acids. V dropped 4 bases and J dropped 0; count of bases not matched to a gene: 4. The CDR3 bases are TGTGCCAGTAGTACACGACAGGGGTACCAAGAGACCCAGTACTTC. Its protein product is CASSTRQGYQETQYF.

This chain joins TRBV2 and TRBJ1-1; weak D call: TRBD1 (5 bases). Trimming removed 5 bases at V and 1 base at J, with 8 bases between. This CDR3 is built from 13 residues. Germline CDR1 reads SNHLY; CDR2 reads FYNNEI. CDR3 DNA sequence: TGTGCCAGCAGTAATGGACAGAACACTGAAGCTTTCTTT. Amino acid sequence: CASSNGQNTEAFF.

The genes are TRBV6-6 and TRBJ1-2; D unresolved. The CDR3 has 12 amino acids. The germline V gene encodes CDR1 MNHNY and CDR2 SVGAGI (reference sequence). V lost 7 bases to trimming and J lost 3 bases, with 9 bases between them. The CDR3 loop is CASKRVDYGYTF. CDR3 nucleotide sequence: TGTGCCAGCAAGAGGGTAGACTATGGCTACACCTTC.

The chain carries TRBV15 and TRBJ2-5; 9 nucleotides line up with TRBD2. With V trimmed by 3 bases and J by 5 bases, 7 bases remained unmatched. The CDR3 consists of 15 residues. Looked up from germline, CDR1 is LNHNV and CDR2 is YYDKDF (reference sequence). The CDR3 DNA follows: TGTGCCACCAGCAGTCTGAGCGGGGGGTTGGAGACCCAGTACTTC. This sequence encodes CATSSLSGGLETQYF. Drawing the rest from reference TRBV15 and TRBJ2-5, the complete variable domain is DAMVIQNPRYQVTQFGKPVTLSCSQTLNHNVMYWYQQKSSQAPKLLFHYYDKDFNNEADTPDNFQSRRPNTSFCFLDIRSPGLGDTAMYLCATSSLSGGLETQYFGPGTRLLVL.

This clone was picked up one time. This chain links TRBV27 with TRBJ2-5, with TRBD2 as a possible D gene (6 bases). The CDR3 length is 16 residues. V was trimmed by 1 base and J by 2 bases, leaving 14 bases between them. Germline V CDR1 and CDR2: MNHEY, SMNVEV (reference sequence). The CDR3 region is CASSLFGRGTQETQYF. CDR3 bases: TGTGCCAGCAGTTTATTCGGGCGGGGTACTCAAGAGACCCAGTACTTC.

On this clone itself: The sample holds other DNA sequences that translate to the same CDR3. V and J are TRBV6-1 and TRBJ2-7, with 9 bases matching TRBD1. Trimming cost V 0 bases and J 3 bases; bases outside gene matches: 3. Germline lookup yields CDR1 MNHNS and CDR2 SASEGT. The CDR3 contains 15 residues. The CDR3 DNA sequence: TGTGCCAGCAGTGAAGCGTTGGGACAGGGCTACGAGCAGTACTTC. This translates into CASSEALGQGYEQYF.

The chain recombines TRBV5-6 with TRBJ2-7; D is possibly TRBD2 (6 bases). V lost 0 bases and J 4 bases, leaving 11 bases between the germline ends. CDR1 is SGHDT, CDR2 YYEEEE, per germline. The CDR3 is 14 residues long. CDR3 in DNA: TGTGCCAGCAGCTTGGTGGCGGGGTCGTACGAGCAGTACTTC. Residues: CASSLVAGSYEQYF.

The V gene is TRBV3-1 (or the pseudogene TRBV3-2), the J gene TRBJ2-3; D not resolved. V lost 4 bases to trimming and J lost 5 bases, with 7 bases between them. Germline V gene sequence: CDR1 LGHDT, CDR2 YNNKEL (reference sequence). The CDR3 has 12 residues. The CDR3 protein is CASSPSVDTQYF. Here the CDR3 DNA reads TGTGCCAGCAGCCCCAGTGTAGATACGCAGTATTTT.

This clone appeared a few times. This chain uses TRBV5-6 with TRBJ1-4, with 9 bases lining up with TRBD1. J lost 4 bases, V lost 4 bases, and 5 bases had no gene match. Germline V gene data show CDR1 as SGHDT and CDR2 as YYEEEE. This CDR3 has 15 amino acids. The chain's CDR3 is CASSRTGDFNEKLFF. The DNA of the CDR3 is TGTGCCAGCAGCCGGACAGGGGACTTTAATGAAAAACTGTTTTTT.

This chain connects TRBV7-3 to TRBJ1-1, with a weak D call TRBD1 (6 bases). Germline V gene data show CDR1 as SGHTA and CDR2 as FQGTGA. The CDR3 contains 15 residues. Trimming took off 3 bases at V and 4 bases at J, with 15 bases between the two ends. CDR3 DNA: TGTGCCAGCAGCTTGGGCCCAGGGGAGGGCACTGAAGCTTTCTTT. Amino acids: CASSLGPGEGTEAFF.

The rearrangement links TRBV9 to TRBJ2-7, with 9 bases fitting TRBD2. The germline CDR1 and CDR2 sequences are SGDLS and YYNGEE. The CDR3 is made up of 14 amino acids. Germline trimming cut 5 bases from V and 2 bases from J; bases unmatched to any gene: 5. Here the CDR3 reads CASSSGGGAYEQYF. In nucleotides, the CDR3 is TGTGCCAGCAGTAGCGGGGGTGGGGCCTACGAGCAGTACTTC.

The sample holds a few counts of this clone. The chain links TRBV30 to TRBJ2-1, with D possibly TRBD2 on 6 matching bases. Germline V gene lookup returns CDR1 GTSNPN and CDR2 SVGIG (reference sequence). V was cut by 4 bases and J by 9 bases, with 19 bases left in between. The CDR3 runs to 14 residues. The CDR3 is CAWIPGLLTREQFF. In DNA form, the CDR3 reads TGTGCCTGGATCCCGGGACTCCTAACACGTGAGCAGTTCTTC.

The V and J genes are TRBV24-1 and TRBJ1-4, with D possibly TRBD1 on 5 matching bases. The CDR3 runs 15 residues. Trimming left V 4 bases short and J 4 bases short, with 12 bases between. Looked up from germline, CDR1 is KGHDR and CDR2 is SFDVKD. The CDR3 region has the DNA TGTGCCACCAGTGACGGGGGACGGATTAATGAAAAACTGTTTTTT. Protein product: CATSDGGRINEKLFF.